These 22 T cell receptor beta chains originate from one sample sequenced in a study of radiation and T cells in renal cell carcinoma. Sequencing was performed with immunoSEQ multiplex PCR; in TCRdb, only in-frame clones are kept and a portion is missing. The sample carries about 130,000 clones, over 75% recorded once. Time point given: baseline pretreatment blood. Treatment in this sample: 15 Gy SBRT to primary tumor, nephrectomy 4 weeks later. Sequencing was performed on blood, taken from a patient whose treatment included radiotherapy and nephrectomy. These receptor sequences come from a woman aged 45-65 years with renal cell carcinoma.

The V gene is TRBV6-1, the J gene TRBJ1-5; tentative D call: TRBD1 (6 bases). CDR1 MNHNS and CDR2 SASEGT come from the germline V gene. The CDR3 runs 13 residues. V was pared by 6 bases and J by 6 bases, with 12 bases between. The CDR3 DNA follows: TGTGCCAGCAGGGCGGCGGGGGCTCAGCCCCAGCATTTT. Protein: CASRAAGAQPQHF.

This chain connects TRBV7-2 to TRBJ2-7; no clear D gene. The CDR3 has 14 residues. The V gene's germline CDR1 is SGHTA and CDR2 FQGNSA. The ends were cut back, 1 base at V and 5 bases at J, with 12 bases in the middle. CDR3 sequence: CASSLEGLADEQYF. In nucleotides, the CDR3 is TGTGCCAGCAGCTTAGAAGGGCTTGCGGACGAGCAGTACTTC.

The rearrangement joins TRBV2 to TRBJ1-2; 8 bases fit TRBD1. CDR1 is SNHLY, CDR2 FYNNEI, per germline. The CDR3 length is 15 residues. V trimming: 8 bases; J trimming: 3 bases; junction bases outside the gene matches: 11. The CDR3 sequence: CASGFRGQWDYGYTF. CDR3 sequence (DNA): TGTGCCAGCGGTTTCAGGGGGCAGTGGGACTATGGCTACACCTTC. Full variable domain (missing parts from reference TRBV2 and TRBJ1-2): EPEVTQTPSHQVTQMGQEVILRCVPISNHLYFYWYRQILGQKVEFLVSFYNNEISEKSEIFDDQFSVERPDGSNFTLKIRSTKLEDSAMYFCASGFRGQWDYGYTFGSGTRLTVV.

The rearrangement links TRBV7-2 to TRBJ2-3; 7 bases are shared with TRBD1. The trim removed 6 bases at V and 1 base at J, leaving 4 bases unmatched. This CDR3 has 14 residues. The germline V gene encodes CDR1 SGHTA and CDR2 FQGNSA. The CDR3 nucleotides are TGTGCCAGCAGTTTCGGACAGGGCACAGATACGCAGTATTTT. This encodes CASSFGQGTDTQYF.

The chain employs TRBV6-6 and TRBJ1-4, with D uncertain. Germline V lookup: CDR1 MNHNY, CDR2 SVGAGI (reference sequence). This CDR3 comprises 12 residues. Trimming took 8 bases from V and 5 from J, leaving 9 bases between them. CDR3 loop: CASGRLNEKLFF. The DNA of the CDR3 is TGTGCCAGCGGCCGGCTAAATGAAAAACTGTTTTTT.

The rearrangement links TRBV7-3 to TRBJ2-1; the D gene is possibly TRBD2 (6 bases). V was clipped by 2 bases and J by 5 bases, with 16 bases between them. Germline CDR1 SGHTA, CDR2 FQGTGA. The CDR3 is 16 amino acids. CDR3 DNA sequence: TGTGCCAGCAGCTTAGTAGTGGGGGGATACAACAATGAGCAGTTCTTC. Translating it yields CASSLVVGGYNNEQFF.

The chain employs TRBV29-1 and TRBJ2-3; no clear D. CDR1 is SQVTM and CDR2 is ANQGSEA in the germline V gene. This CDR3 is built from 13 residues. V gave up 3 bases and J gave up 0 bases, with 7 bases separating them. CDR3 sequence: CSVDSVSTDTQYF. CDR3 sequence (DNA): TGCAGCGTTGATTCAGTCAGCACAGATACGCAGTATTTT.

The J gene is TRBJ2-3, the V gene TRBV7-3, with a tentative D call TRBD2 (6 bases). This CDR3 contains 17 residues. Per the germline V gene, CDR1 is SGHTA and CDR2 is FQGTGA. Trimming left V 2 bases short and J 6 bases short, with 21 bases between. DNA of the CDR3: TGTGCCAGCAGCTTACGTCCTTCGGGACTTACGGGGGATACGCAGTATTTT. This encodes CASSLRPSGLTGDTQYF.

The chain is built from TRBV5-4 and TRBJ1-3, with D hard to call. Deletions cut 4 bases from V and 0 bases from J, with 14 bases between. CDR1 and CDR2 from the germline V gene are SGHNT and YYREEE (reference sequence). This CDR3 has 16 residues. The CDR3 sequence is CASSLAGVDSGNTIYF. CDR3 DNA sequence: TGTGCCAGCAGCCTGGCTGGGGTTGACTCTGGAAACACCATATATTTT.

This clone was observed once. The chain couples TRBV14 to TRBJ1-6; TRBD1 might be the D (6 bases). Trimming removed 0 bases from V and 9 bases from J, with 15 bases in between. Per germline, CDR1 SGHDN and CDR2 FVKESK. CDR3 length: 16 amino acids. The CDR3 sequence: CASSQERQAGVSPLHF. The CDR3 DNA reads as TGTGCCAGCAGCCAAGAAAGACAGGCCGGTGTTTCACCCCTCCACTTT. The variable domain in full, with the rest retrieved from reference TRBV14 and TRBJ1-6, is EAGVTQFPSHSVIEKGQTVTLRCDPISGHDNLYWYRRVMGKEIKFLLHFVKESKQDESGMPNNRFLAERTGGTYSTLKVQPAELEDSGVYFCASSQERQAGVSPLHFGNGTRLTVT.

The CDR3 region is CASSPRTSGGADTQYF. CDR3 nucleotide sequence: TGTGCCAGCAGCCCCAGGACTAGCGGGGGGGCTGATACGCAGTATTTT. The V and J genes are TRBV7-2 and TRBJ2-3; 15 positions match TRBD2. This CDR3 comprises 16 residues. Germline trimming cut 5 bases from V and 6 bases from J; bases unmatched to any gene: 6. Germline CDR1 is SGHTA and CDR2 is FQGNSA.

The V call is TRBV7-2, the J call TRBJ1-2; 8 bases are a match to TRBD1. The CDR3 sequence is 14 residues long. The junction had 5 bases not matched to a gene; V was cut back by 0 bases and J by 8 bases. Germline V gene lookup returns CDR1 SGHTA and CDR2 FQGNSA. The DNA for the CDR3 is TGTGCCAGCAGCTTAGCTCGGACAGGGAGGGGCTACACCTTC. This sequence encodes CASSLARTGRGYTF.

The chain couples TRBV7-9 to TRBJ2-5; tentatively, D is TRBD1 (5 bases). CDR3 size: 13 residues. The germline gives CDR1 SEHNR, CDR2 FQNEAQ (reference sequence). V lost 5 bases, J lost 5 bases, and 12 bases lay in between. The CDR3 region has the DNA TGTGCCAGCAGCGTCCAGGGAACTGAGACCCAGTACTTC. Amino acid sequence: CASSVQGTETQYF. Supplemented by reference TRBV7-9 and TRBJ2-5, the full variable domain reads DTGVSQNPRHKITKRGQNVTFRCDPISEHNRLYWYRQTLGQGPEFLTYFQNEAQLEKSRLLSDRFSAERPKGSFSTLEIQRTEQGDSAMYLCASSVQGTETQYFGPGTRLLVL.

This chain uses TRBV30 with TRBJ2-3; no clear D gene. CDR3 length: 14 amino acids. The germline CDR1 and CDR2 sequences are GTSNPN and SVGIG (reference sequence). V was shortened by 2 bases and J by 6 bases, with 15 bases between the two germline ends. Written as DNA, the CDR3 is TGTGCCTGGAGTACCCACGGACCACAGGATACGCAGTATTTT. Amino acids: CAWSTHGPQDTQYF.

The chain carries TRBV10-2 and TRBJ2-7; D perhaps matches TRBD2 (6 bases). Trimming removed 8 bases from V and 3 bases from J, with 11 bases in between. Germline CDR1 reads WSHSY; CDR2 reads SAAADI. CDR3 length: 12 amino acids. CDR3 coding DNA: TGCGCCAGCTCACTAGCAGGCTACGAGCAGTACTTC. It codes for CASSLAGYEQYF.

V usage is TRBV25-1 and J usage is TRBJ1-2; D may be TRBD1 (5 bases). This CDR3 has 13 amino acids. Per germline, CDR1 MGHDK and CDR2 SYGVNS. V lost 6 bases and J lost 4, with 12 bases in between. CDR3 coding DNA: TGTGCCAGCAGCGGACATGCGGGCTATGGCTACACCTTC. The encoded protein is CASSGHAGYGYTF.

The chain uses TRBV10-1 and TRBJ1-1; D remains unclear. Germline lookup yields CDR1 WNHNN and CDR2 SYGVQD (reference sequence). The CDR3 has 13 amino acids. Trimming removed 6 bases from V and 2 bases from J, with 10 bases in between. CDR3 in DNA: TGCGCCAGCAGCCGCGGACCCAACACTGAAGCTTTCTTT. The encoded protein is CASSRGPNTEAFF.

The V call is TRBV7-2, the J call TRBJ1-2, with 7 nucleotides matching TRBD1. The CDR3 sequence is 18 residues long. CDR1 is SGHTA, CDR2 FQGNSA, per germline. Unmatched junction bases numbered 19, after V lost 5 bases and J lost 4 bases. CDR3 sequence: CASSARGPNSFKSYGYTF. DNA for the CDR3: TGTGCCAGCAGCGCTAGGGGGCCAAACAGTTTTAAATCCTATGGCTACACCTTC.

V usage is TRBV29-1 and J usage is TRBJ2-3; 10 bases fit TRBD1. Germline V lookup: CDR1 SQVTM, CDR2 ANQGSEA. V shed 4 bases, J shed 10 bases, and the junction held 8 bases outside the gene matches. The CDR3 consists of 13 residues. The chain's CDR3 is CSVVETGGDPQYF. CDR3 nucleotide sequence: TGCAGCGTTGTAGAGACAGGGGGCGATCCGCAGTATTTT.

V and J are TRBV6-4 and TRBJ2-2, with D perhaps assigned TRBD1 or TRBD2 (5 bases each). Between the trimmed V and J ends, which lost 5 bases and 4 bases, there was a span of 8 bases. Germline values: CDR1 MRHNA, CDR2 SNTAGT. The CDR3 spans 13 residues. The CDR3 DNA is TGTGCCAGCAGTCAGGGAGCCACCGGGGAGCTGTTTTTT. This sequence encodes CASSQGATGELFF.

The V and J genes are TRBV5-1 and TRBJ2-3; D may correspond to TRBD1 or TRBD2 (5 bases each). CDR3 length equals 13 residues. Germline V gene lookup returns CDR1 SGHRS and CDR2 YFSETQ. Trimming took off 6 bases at V and 1 base at J, with 9 bases between the two ends. CDR3 sequence reads: CASTGQGTDTQYF. CDR3 in DNA: TGCGCCAGCACGGGGCAGGGCACAGATACGCAGTATTTT. Combining the CDR3 with reference TRBV5-1 and TRBJ2-3 gives the whole variable domain KAGVTQTPRYLIKTRGQQVTLSCSPISGHRSVSWYQQTPGQGLQFLFEYFSETQRNKGNFPGRFSGRQFSNSRSEMNVSTLELGDSALYLCASTGQGTDTQYFGPGTRLTVL.

V usage is TRBV5-1 and J usage is TRBJ2-6; D remains unclear. Germline V lookup: CDR1 SGHRS, CDR2 YFSETQ. The ends were cut back, 4 bases at V and 0 bases at J, with 17 bases in the middle. The CDR3 runs 18 residues. CDR3 in DNA: TGCGCCAGCAGCCCTAATGGGGTTATTCGCTCTGGGGCCAACGTCCTGACTTTC. This codes for CASSPNGVIRSGANVLTF.